The subject of this entry is one T cell receptor beta chain. Antigen: not known. This entry is derived from a study of T cell responses to AZD1222 COVID-19 vaccine. For the study at large: The analysis combined second doses at about 4 or about 12 weeks. Study findings and constraints: Spike-wide vaccine-associated CD4 TCRs dominated at 160-218 and 743-854.

Assay: immunoSEQ multiplex PCR; the TCRdb copy retains only in-frame clones and omits some. The sample yields 150,000 to 180,000 clones, roughly 90% seen once. The V and J ends lost 1 base and 4 bases respectively, with 10 bases between them. The CDR3 spans 14 residues. In germline, CDR1 is SEHNR, CDR2 FQNEAQ (reference sequence). The chain carries TRBV7-9 and TRBJ1-2, with a weak D call TRBD1 (5 bases). The TCR sequence derives from an adult in good health. Specimen: peripheral blood, collected on day 0 of AZD1222 vaccination. The CDR3 here is CASSLGRDSYGYTF. DNA of the CDR3: TGTGCCAGCAGCTTAGGCCGGGACTCCTATGGCTACACCTTC.